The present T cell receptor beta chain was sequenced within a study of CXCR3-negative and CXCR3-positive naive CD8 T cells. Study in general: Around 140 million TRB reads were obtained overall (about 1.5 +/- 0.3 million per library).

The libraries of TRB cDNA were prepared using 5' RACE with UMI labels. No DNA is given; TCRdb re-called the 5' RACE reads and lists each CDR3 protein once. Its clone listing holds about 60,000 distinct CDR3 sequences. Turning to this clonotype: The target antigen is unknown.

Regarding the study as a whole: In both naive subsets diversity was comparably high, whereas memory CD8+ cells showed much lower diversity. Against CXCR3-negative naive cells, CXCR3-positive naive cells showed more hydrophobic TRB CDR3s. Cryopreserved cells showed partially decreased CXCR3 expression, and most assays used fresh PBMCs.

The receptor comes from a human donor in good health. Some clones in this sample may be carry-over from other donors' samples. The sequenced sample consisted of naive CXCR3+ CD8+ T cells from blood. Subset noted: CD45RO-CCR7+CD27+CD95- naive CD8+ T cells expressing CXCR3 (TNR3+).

The CDR3 spells CASSYGGVPYEQYF. V gene TRBV6-5 combines with J gene TRBJ2-7; without DNA, the TCRdb call of TRBD2 cannot be checked. Germline CDR1 MNHEY, CDR2 SVGAGI. The CDR3 has 14 amino acids.